This section outlines one T cell receptor beta chain sequence together with its context. Assay used: immunoSEQ multiplex PCR; TCRdb lists only in-frame clones, some missing. The data hold around 250,000 clones, with 88% observed a single time. The data were taken from a study of blood T cell repertoires in COVID-19. The germline V and J ends were trimmed by 4 bases and 4 bases, with 13 bases remaining between them. The V gene's germline CDR1 is LGHDT and CDR2 YNNKEL (reference sequence). The CDR3 runs 14 residues. The chain links TRBV3-1 (or the pseudogene TRBV3-2) to TRBJ1-2; no clear D gene. The source material was PBMCs or T cells enriched from blood (not recorded which). The receptor's source is a woman in her 40s who had been exposed to COVID-19. The CDR3: CASSRINSAYGYTF. CDR3 coding DNA: TGTGCCAGCAGCCGTATAAACAGTGCCTATGGCTACACCTTC.